The TCR beta chain under discussion was sequenced for a study of blood T cells in healthy people across ages (dated by TCRdb to between 2014 and 2016). Regarding the complete study: In model experiments, template switching captured about one uniquely barcoded TCR beta cDNA molecule for every two T cells. The study analyzed two additional independent replicas of 1 million unique cDNA reads from the same blood draw for two donors, one aged 18 to 30 and one aged 80 or older. Four age groups were formed from the donors: young (average 16 years), middle-aged (approximately 39), aged (roughly 58) and long-lived (more than 75). Using deep sequencing normalized with unique cDNA molecular identifiers, the study measured how TCR beta repertoire diversity changes with age. The investigation overall reported the following: Total diversity estimates from one million sequenced T cells were considered lower bounds and underestimates. Because profiling used bulk unsorted PBMCs, naive and antigen-experienced compartments could not be compared conclusively. The CMV infection status of donors was not known, potentially confounding age-related changes in expanded clonotypes. Compared with the aged group, the long-lived group had more naive CD4+ T cells, fewer expanded clones and increased TCR diversity, a pattern suggesting age selection. As age increased, observed TCR beta diversity per million T cells dropped in a roughly linear way, and a significant reduction was already evident by age about 40. A strong correlation was found between observed TCR beta diversity and the percentage of naive T cells measured by flow cytometry.

A remark on this clonotype: Which antigen it targets is not known. No quality values exist for individual bases; no much larger clone is one base distant.

The method was 5' RACE. Sequencing was performed on an Illumina HiSeq 2500. A second PCR of roughly 7 to 11 cycles was performed with a sample-barcoded 5' primer and a J-beta primer mix. A unique molecular identifier was introduced onto each TCR beta cDNA molecule by a template-switch 5' adaptor carrying 12 random nucleotides. At least 2.5 million CDR3-containing paired-end reads were obtained from each sample. The Mint cDNA synthesis kit, primed by a TRBC-specific oligonucleotide, was used to synthesize first-strand cDNA from all RNA. Following uracil-DNA glycosylase treatment, all cDNA underwent a first 18-cycle PCR with the universal primers M1SS and BC2_uni_R. Turning to the authors' computational methods: Normalization of each sample was performed by random selection of 1 million high-quality reads, each carrying a distinct molecular identifier. Instead of being binned into consensus sequences, reads that shared molecular identifiers were thrown out. MiTCR, set to a Q25 quality threshold and the strictest error-elimination algorithm, was used for CDR3 identification, clonotype clustering and error correction. A nonparametric unseen species model with Euler transformation was used to estimate a lower bound on total TCR beta diversity. TCRdb took the public reads, trimmed them with fastp at Q25, ran MiXCR for clone calling and kept in-frame beta chains. Each entry merges the rows of one CDR3 protein and shows their most common DNA and genes. These V and J calls are TCRdb output, not the study's own analysis. The sample includes around 1,000,000 distinct CDR3 sequences, with almost 25% observed a single time. The ten largest clones take up around 0.7% of the sample.

V is pared back by 5 bases and J by 1 base, with 8 bases lying between the germline termini. CDR1 and CDR2 are read off the germline V gene as SGHVS and FQNEAQ. The CDR3 sequence holds 14 residues, the cysteine and phenylalanine included. Only the CDR3 DNA stays, 42 bases, in frame from base 1. Donors were 39 systemically healthy Caucasian individuals from Russia aged about 6 to 100 years. Around 9.8 milliliters of peripheral blood were collected from each donor into EDTA-treated Vacutainer tubes. Ficoll-Paque density-gradient centrifugation was used to isolate PBMCs, with at least 6.5 million per sample. Trizol reagent was used to extract total RNA from PBMCs, with at least 5.5 micrograms per sample. The percentages of naive CD45RAhigh/CD27high T cells were determined by flow cytometry on a PBMC aliquot from every donor. This sample was shared with a second study, whose subject was T cells of mothers and their children. As that second paper reports: Donors were nine systemically healthy Caucasian individuals: three mothers and their six children. cDNA synthesis used all of the extracted RNA, with about 1.5 ug of RNA in each 15 ul reaction. In the second PCR, the M1S primer introduced both the sample barcodes and 2-4 random nucleotides. More than 8 million TCR beta CDR3 reads were obtained from each mother, and about 3 million reads were obtained from each child. In both related and unrelated pairs, thymic selection shapes the output of TCR recombination in a similar way, with inherited differences having only a minor effect. Normalized repertoire overlap in related mother-child pairs was always slightly higher than in unrelated mother-child pairs, but the difference was never significant. With a sensitivity of around 97 clones per million clonotypes, no persistent microchimeric T cell clones were detected. The study used deep NGS to compare TCR beta repertoires of mothers and children, seeking features distinguishing related mother-child pairs from unrelated individuals. The mean age was roughly 36 +/- 4 years for the mothers and about 10 +/- 4 years for the children. Libraries were sequenced on Illumina HiSeq 2000 with 100+100 nt paired-end reads after adapter ligation with NEBNext reagents. Mother and child libraries were prepared a month apart and sequenced in separate runs to prevent cross-contamination. Between about 500,000 and 2,100,000 distinct TCR beta clonotypes were identified per donor. Naive TCR beta clonotypes were estimated from low-frequency clonotypes matched to each donor's FACS-determined naive share, without sorting.

The TCR originated in a girl aged 2-10 years in good health. The sequence is built from TRBV7-8 and TRBJ2-2; 5 matching bases give a weak D call of TRBD1. Sequenced input: blood. The DNA sequence is TGTGCCAGCAGCCCGGACAAGAACACCGGGGAGCTGTTTTTT. Its product reads: CASSPDKNTGELFF.